These T cell receptor beta chains were read from a single sample in a study of blood T cells in healthy people across ages. TCRdb called the 5' RACE reads again in MiXCR, with one record for every CDR3 protein. The repertoire holds some 290,000 distinct CDR3 sequences, with 27% as singletons. The source material was blood. Receptors originate from a woman aged 70-85 years in good health. CDR3s include the opening cysteine and the closing phenylalanine or tryptophan. The order of the fields is V gene, clone size, D gene, J gene, CDR3 protein, CDR3 DNA. A D gene is named only where the DNA matches it firmly. Size tells how often a clone was seen (once, few, many) or the class of an expanded clone, and some rows leave it out.

TRBV7-6	-	TRBD2	TRBJ2-1	CTSSHLLAGRLNEQFF	TGTACCAGCAGTCACTTACTAGCGGGTAGACTCAATGAGCAGTTCTTC
TRBV5-1	once	-	TRBJ1-1	CASSLDGGEAFF	TGCGCCAGCAGCTTGGACGGCGGTGAAGCTTTCTTT
TRBV29-1	-	-	TRBJ1-1	CSGDENTEAFF	TGCAGCGGAGATGAAAACACTGAAGCTTTCTTT
TRBV20-1	many	-	TRBJ2-1	CSARDYNEQFF	TGCAGTGCTAGAGATTACAATGAGCAGTTCTTC
TRBV5-5	-	-	TRBJ2-3	CASSFREQGVGTQYF	TGTGCCAGCAGCTTCAGGGAGCAGGGAGTCGGTACGCAGTATTTT
TRBV7-6	many	-	TRBJ2-7	CASSTRPGPSYEQYF	TGTGCCAGCAGCACCCGACCCGGCCCTTCCTACGAGCAGTACTTC
TRBV10-1	-	TRBD2	TRBJ2-7	CASSGLAVNEQYF	TGCGCCAGCAGTGGACTAGCAGTAAACGAGCAGTACTTC
TRBV3-1	-	-	TRBJ2-1	CASSQVGNEQFF	TGTGCCAGCAGCCAAGTTGGAAATGAGCAGTTCTTC
TRBV28	-	TRBD1	TRBJ2-5	CASSGQGRRETQYF	TGTGCCAGCAGTGGACAGGGACGGAGGGAGACCCAGTACTTC
TRBV20-1	-	TRBD2	TRBJ2-1	CSARTSGTTYNEQFF	TGCAGTGCAAGGACTAGCGGGACCACATACAATGAGCAGTTCTTC
TRBV29-1	-	TRBD1	TRBJ2-1	CSVEEEQGADEQFF	TGCAGCGTTGAAGAGGAACAGGGGGCAGATGAGCAGTTCTTC
TRBV12-3/TRBV12-4	-	-	TRBJ2-7	CATLETGRSYEQYF	TGTGCCACCTTAGAGACAGGACGATCCTACGAGCAGTACTTC
TRBV13	-	TRBD1	TRBJ2-7	CASSAVRDSEYEQYF	TGTGCCAGCAGCGCAGTCCGGGACAGCGAATACGAGCAGTACTTC
TRBV7-2	-	TRBD2	TRBJ2-5	CASSRDGLAELYF	TGTGCCAGCAGCCGAGACGGACTAGCGGAATTGTATTTC
TRBV20-1	few	TRBD1	TRBJ1-1	CSAEQGLTNTEAFF	TGCAGTGCTGAACAGGGGTTAACGAACACTGAAGCTTTCTTT
TRBV4-1	few	-	TRBJ2-1	CASSRTFSPGSPQNEQFF	TGCGCCAGCAGCCGAACGTTCTCGCCGGGCTCCCCCCAAAATGAGCAGTTCTTC
TRBV7-3	once	-	TRBJ2-7	CASPRGRFLDEQYF	TGTGCCAGCCCTCGTGGGAGGTTTTTGGACGAGCAGTACTTC
TRBV6-2/TRBV6-3	-	-	TRBJ2-5	CASSYSGDKSNQYF	TGTGCCAGCAGTTACTCGGGGGACAAGTCGAACCAGTACTTC
TRBV19	few	TRBD2	TRBJ2-2	CARKERAGPFANTGELFF	TGTGCCAGAAAGGAGAGAGCGGGACCGTTCGCGAACACCGGGGAGCTGTTTTTT
TRBV7-2	-	TRBD1	TRBJ1-4	CASSTDRGGEKLFF	TGTGCCAGCAGCACAGACAGGGGAGGGGAAAAACTGTTTTTT
TRBV18	-	-	TRBJ2-1	CASSPIGGNEQFF	TGTGCCAGCTCACCTATAGGGGGGAATGAGCAGTTCTTC
TRBV12-3/TRBV12-4	many	TRBD1	TRBJ2-5	CASSLGTGVKETQYF	TGTGCCAGCAGTTTAGGGACAGGGGTGAAAGAGACCCAGTACTTC
TRBV20-1	once	-	TRBJ1-6	CSAATELDNSPLHF	TGCAGTGCCGCGACAGAGTTGGATAATTCACCCCTCCACTTT
TRBV6-5	few	-	TRBJ1-2	CASSYEGMDGYTF	TGTGCCAGCAGTTACGAGGGTATGGACGGCTACACCTTC
TRBV7-3	many	-	TRBJ1-1	CASSLRGNTEAFF	TGTGCCAGCAGCTTAAGAGGTAACACTGAAGCTTTCTTT
TRBV9	-	-	TRBJ2-1	CASSPWKLAGNEQFF	TGTGCCAGCAGCCCCTGGAAGCTAGCCGGGAATGAGCAGTTCTTC
TRBV5-4	-	TRBD2	TRBJ2-1	CASSVTSGSIYEQFF	TGTGCCAGCAGCGTGACTAGCGGGAGTATCTATGAGCAGTTCTTC
TRBV28	few	-	TRBJ1-2	CASSLFAVPAVYGYTF	TGTGCCAGCAGTTTATTTGCGGTTCCTGCTGTCTATGGCTACACCTTC
TRBV28	many	-	TRBJ2-7	CASSLEDNYSYEQYF	TGTGCCAGCAGTTTGGAGGACAACTACTCCTACGAGCAGTACTTC
TRBV5-1	few	-	TRBJ2-2	CASSLGAAGELFF	TGCGCCAGCAGCTTGGGGGCGGCCGGGGAGCTGTTTTTT
TRBV25-1	few	-	TRBJ1-6	CASSLRGGNSPLHF	TGTGCCAGCAGCCTTCGAGGGGGTAATTCACCCCTCCACTTT
TRBV7-2	few	-	TRBJ2-3	CASSITGTGVIDTQYF	TGTGCCAGCAGCATAACCGGGACTGGGGTCATAGATACGCAGTATTTT
TRBV28	few	TRBD2	TRBJ2-7	CASSSSRASGRNEQYF	TGTGCCAGCAGTTCATCCCGAGCTAGCGGGAGAAACGAGCAGTACTTC
TRBV21-1	-	-	TRBJ2-5	CASSKGRRGGVETQYF	TGTGCCAGCAGCAAAGGGCGGCGTGGTGGGGTGGAGACCCAGTACTTC
TRBV6-1	-	TRBD1	TRBJ1-5	CASRAGTGVQPQHF	TGTGCCAGCAGAGCTGGGACAGGGGTTCAGCCCCAGCATTTT
TRBV20-1	-	-	TRBJ2-5	CSAWVKGTQYF	TGCAGTGCTTGGGTTAAGGGGACCCAGTACTTC
TRBV7-3	few	TRBD2	TRBJ2-1	CASSLYSGKSYNEQFF	TGTGCCAGCAGCTTGTATAGCGGGAAGTCTTACAATGAGCAGTTCTTC
TRBV12-3/TRBV12-4	-	-	TRBJ2-5	CASTWDTTYNERFF	TGTGCCAGTACCTGGGACACGACCTACAATGAGCGGTTCTTC
TRBV6-5	few	TRBD2	TRBJ2-1	CASSYSGTSGSSYNEQFF	TGTGCCAGCAGTTACTCGGGGACTAGCGGGAGCTCCTACAATGAGCAGTTCTTC
TRBV7-3	-	-	TRBJ1-1	CASSLRGWDTEAFF	TGTGCCAGCAGCCTGAGGGGTTGGGACACTGAAGCTTTCTTT
TRBV7-7	few	TRBD1	TRBJ2-3	CASSAGQGPADTQYF	TGTGCTAGCAGCGCGGGACAGGGGCCCGCAGATACGCAGTATTTT
TRBV10-2	-	-	TRBJ2-5	CASSERRGLSETQYF	TGCGCCAGCAGTGAGCGACGTGGTTTATCAGAGACCCAGTACTTC
TRBV2	-	TRBD2	TRBJ2-5	CASSGGTSGRKETQYF	TGTGCCAGCAGCGGGGGGACTAGCGGGAGGAAAGAGACCCAGTACTTC
TRBV10-3	-	TRBD2	TRBJ2-3	CAIRVIAGSTQYF	TGTGCCATCAGGGTCATAGCGGGAAGTACGCAGTATTTT
TRBV20-1	-	TRBD2	TRBJ2-1	CSARGSSGSLDEQFF	TGCAGTGCTAGAGGATCTAGCGGGAGTTTAGATGAGCAGTTCTTC
TRBV18	few	TRBD2	TRBJ2-5	CASSLPGLAGVETQYF	TGTGCCAGCTCACTGCCGGGACTAGCGGGAGTGGAGACCCAGTACTTC
TRBV28	-	TRBD1	TRBJ1-1	CASSLDRELNTEAFF	TGTGCCAGCAGTTTAGACAGGGAATTGAACACTGAAGCTTTCTTT